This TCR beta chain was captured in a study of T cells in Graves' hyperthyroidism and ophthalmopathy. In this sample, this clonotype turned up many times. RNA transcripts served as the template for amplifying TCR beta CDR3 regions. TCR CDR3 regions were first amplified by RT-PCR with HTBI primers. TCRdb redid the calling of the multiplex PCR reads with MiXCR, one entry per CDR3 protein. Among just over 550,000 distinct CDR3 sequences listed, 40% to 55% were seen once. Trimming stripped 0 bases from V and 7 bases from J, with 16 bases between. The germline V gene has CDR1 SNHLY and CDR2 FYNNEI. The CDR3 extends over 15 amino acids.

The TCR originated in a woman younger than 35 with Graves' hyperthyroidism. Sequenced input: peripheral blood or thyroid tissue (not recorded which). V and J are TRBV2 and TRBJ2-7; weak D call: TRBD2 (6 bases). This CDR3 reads CASSEALLAGREQYF. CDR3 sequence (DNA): TGTGCCAGCAGTGAAGCGCTTCTGGCGGGGAGGGAGCAGTACTTC.